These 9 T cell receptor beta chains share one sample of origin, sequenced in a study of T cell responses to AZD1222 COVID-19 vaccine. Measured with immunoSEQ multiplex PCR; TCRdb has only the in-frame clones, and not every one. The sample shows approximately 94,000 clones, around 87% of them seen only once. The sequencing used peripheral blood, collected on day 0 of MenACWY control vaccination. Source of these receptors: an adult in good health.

CDR3 residues: CASSVDRGVQETQYF. The CDR3 coding sequence is TGTGCCAGCAGCGTAGATCGCGGGGTCCAAGAGACCCAGTACTTC. The J gene is TRBJ2-5, the V gene TRBV9; D perhaps matches TRBD2 (6 bases). Per germline, CDR1 SGDLS and CDR2 YYNGEE. V dropped 0 bases and J dropped 1 base, with 10 bases sitting between them. The CDR3 sequence is 15 residues long.

For the CDR3, the DNA is TGTGCCACCAGCAGAGATCCCAGCTACGAGCAGTACTTC. As protein: CATSRDPSYEQYF. This chain links TRBV15 with TRBJ2-7; D uncertain. Between the trimmed V and J ends, which lost 0 bases and 3 bases, there was a span of 6 bases. Per germline, CDR1 LNHNV and CDR2 YYDKDF (reference sequence). This CDR3 has 13 amino acids.

CDR3 nucleotide sequence: TGCGCCAGCAGCTTGGTGCAGGGGGCCGGGGAGCTGTTTTTT. Its translation: CASSLVQGAGELFF. The J gene is TRBJ2-2, the V gene TRBV5-1, with 7 bases aligning to TRBD1. V was pared by 0 bases and J by 6 bases, with 2 bases of the junction left unmatched. Looked up from germline, CDR1 is SGHRS and CDR2 is YFSETQ. This CDR3 is 14 amino acids long.

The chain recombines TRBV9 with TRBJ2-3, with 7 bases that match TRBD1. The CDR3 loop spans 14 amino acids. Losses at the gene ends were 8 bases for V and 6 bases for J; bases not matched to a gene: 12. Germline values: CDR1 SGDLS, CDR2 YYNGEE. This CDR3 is CASEGGGRGDTQYF. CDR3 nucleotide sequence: TGTGCCAGTGAAGGGGGCGGGCGAGGCGATACGCAGTATTTT.

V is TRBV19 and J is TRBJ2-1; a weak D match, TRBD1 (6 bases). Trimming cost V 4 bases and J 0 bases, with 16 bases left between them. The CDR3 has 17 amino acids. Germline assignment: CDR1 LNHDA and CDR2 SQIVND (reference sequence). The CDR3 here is CASSNPTGRSSYNEQFF. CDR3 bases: TGTGCCAGTAGTAACCCGACAGGCAGGAGCTCCTACAATGAGCAGTTCTTC.

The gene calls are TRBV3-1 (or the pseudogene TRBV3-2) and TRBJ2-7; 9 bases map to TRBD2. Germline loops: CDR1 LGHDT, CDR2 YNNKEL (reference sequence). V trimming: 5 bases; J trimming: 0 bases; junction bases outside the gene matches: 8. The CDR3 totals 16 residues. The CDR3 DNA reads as TGTGCCAGCAGCACCGTGACTAGCGGTTTCTCCTACGAGCAGTACTTC. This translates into CASSTVTSGFSYEQYF.

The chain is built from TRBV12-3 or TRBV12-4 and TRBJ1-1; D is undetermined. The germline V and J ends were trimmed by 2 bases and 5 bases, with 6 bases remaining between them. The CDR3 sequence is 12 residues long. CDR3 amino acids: CASSLSRTEAFF. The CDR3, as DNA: TGTGCCAGCAGTTTAAGTCGGACTGAAGCTTTCTTT.

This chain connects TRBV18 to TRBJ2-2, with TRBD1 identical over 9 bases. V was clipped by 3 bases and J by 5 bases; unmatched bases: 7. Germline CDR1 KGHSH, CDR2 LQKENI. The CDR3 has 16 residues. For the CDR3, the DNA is TGTGCCAGCTCACCCAGACAGGGGGTCTCGACCGGGGAGCTGTTTTTT. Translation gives CASSPRQGVSTGELFF.

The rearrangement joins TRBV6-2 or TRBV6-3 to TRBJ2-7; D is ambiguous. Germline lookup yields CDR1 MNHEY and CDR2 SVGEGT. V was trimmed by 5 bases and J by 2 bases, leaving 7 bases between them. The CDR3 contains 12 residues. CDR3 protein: CASSLTTYEQYF. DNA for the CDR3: TGTGCCAGCAGTCTCACTACCTACGAGCAGTACTTC.